The T cell receptor beta chain described here comes from a study of Ad26.COV2.S vaccination and SARS-CoV-2 variants. Study-wide background: As a participant in COV1001, the donor was in the Ad26.COV2.S trial arm. Study-wide findings and caveats: Similar non-spike TCR breadth was seen in vaccine and placebo recipients. There was a possibility that the TCR breadth and depth analyses underestimated total T cell responses.

The V gene end was trimmed by 3 bases and the J gene end by 1 base; junction bases not matched to a gene: 3. This CDR3 comprises 16 residues. The germline CDR1 and CDR2 sequences are SGHTA and FQGTGA. Data came from immunoSEQ multiplex PCR; TCRdb stores just in-frame clones and leaves some out. There are about 680,000 clones in the sample; around 89% occur only once, and approximately 1.5% lies in the top ten. The treatment is: around 19 received Ad26.COV2.S at low or high dose, single or two shots; about five received placebo; per-sample allocation not given. Sampling was performed 63 days after the first vaccine or placebo injection. In Boston, an adult donor aged 18-55 years took part. A remark on this clone: Its antigen is still unknown.

The V and J genes are TRBV7-3 and TRBJ2-3; 11 positions match TRBD2. This clonotype was sampled from a person aged 18-65 years who received the Ad26.COV2.S COVID-19 vaccine or a placebo. Sequenced material: peripheral blood, taken in a trial of Ad26.COV2.S vaccine versus placebo. CDR3 nucleotides: TGTGCCAGCAGCTTCACGACTAGCGGGGGCACAGATACGCAGTATTTT. Protein: CASSFTTSGGTDTQYF. Looking up the rest from reference TRBV7-3 and TRBJ2-3 gives the full variable domain: GAGVSQTPSNKVTEKGKYVELRCDPISGHTALYWYRQSLGQGPEFLIYFQGTGAADDSGLPNDRFFAVRPEGSVSTLKIQRTERGDSAVYLCASSFTTSGGTDTQYFGPGTRLTVL.